This record concerns one TCR beta chain sequence. The sample belongs to a study of OX40 agonist ivuxolimab in advanced cancers. In germline, CDR1 is SNHLY, CDR2 FYNNEI. The ends were cut back, 7 bases at V and 8 bases at J, with 23 bases in the middle. CDR3 length: 15 residues. The method was immunoSEQ multiplex PCR; TCRdb's version includes in-frame clones alone and lacks a portion of them. The sample holds 80,000 to 100,000 clones, around 88% seen once. The receptor was derived from an adult with an advanced solid tumor such as melanoma, head and neck, liver or kidney cancer. Sequencing was performed on CD4+ or CD8+ T cells sorted from blood, taken in a trial of the OX40 agonist ivuxolimab. The V gene is TRBV2, the J gene TRBJ1-2, with D perhaps TRBD1 (6 bases). The CDR3 sequence is CASIQGRDPGKGYTF. DNA of the CDR3: TGTGCCAGCATTCAGGGGCGGGACCCAGGAAAGGGCTACACCTTC.